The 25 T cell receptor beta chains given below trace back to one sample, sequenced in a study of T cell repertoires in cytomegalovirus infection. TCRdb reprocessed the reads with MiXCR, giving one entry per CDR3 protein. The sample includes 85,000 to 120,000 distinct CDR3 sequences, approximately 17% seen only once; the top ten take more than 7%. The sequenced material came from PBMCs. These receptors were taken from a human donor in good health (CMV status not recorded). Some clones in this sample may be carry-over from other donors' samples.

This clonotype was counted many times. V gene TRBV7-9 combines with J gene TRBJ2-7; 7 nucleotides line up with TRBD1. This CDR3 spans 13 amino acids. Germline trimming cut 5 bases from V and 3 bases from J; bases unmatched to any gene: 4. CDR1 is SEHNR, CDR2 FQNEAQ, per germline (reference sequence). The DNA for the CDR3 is TGTGCCAGCAGCCTGGACAGGTTCTACGAGCAGTACTTC. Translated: CASSLDRFYEQYF.

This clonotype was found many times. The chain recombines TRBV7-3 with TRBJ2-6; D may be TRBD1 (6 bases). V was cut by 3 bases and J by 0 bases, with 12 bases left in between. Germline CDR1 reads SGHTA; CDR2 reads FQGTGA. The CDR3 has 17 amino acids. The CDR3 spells CASSLTGTSSGANVLTF. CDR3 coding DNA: TGTGCCAGCAGCTTGACAGGAACTAGCTCTGGGGCCAACGTCCTGACTTTC.

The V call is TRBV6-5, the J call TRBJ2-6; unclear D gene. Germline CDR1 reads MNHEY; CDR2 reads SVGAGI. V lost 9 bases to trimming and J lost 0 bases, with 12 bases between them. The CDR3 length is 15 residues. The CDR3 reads CASQTWVSGANVLTF. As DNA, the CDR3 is TGTGCCAGTCAAACATGGGTCTCTGGGGCCAACGTCCTGACTTTC.

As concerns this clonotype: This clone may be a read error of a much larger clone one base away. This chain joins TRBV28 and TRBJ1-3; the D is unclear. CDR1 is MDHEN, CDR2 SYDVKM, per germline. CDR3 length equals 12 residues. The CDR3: CVSSFVGDTIYF. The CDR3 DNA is TGTGTCAGCAGTTTCGTCGGGGACACCATATATTTT.

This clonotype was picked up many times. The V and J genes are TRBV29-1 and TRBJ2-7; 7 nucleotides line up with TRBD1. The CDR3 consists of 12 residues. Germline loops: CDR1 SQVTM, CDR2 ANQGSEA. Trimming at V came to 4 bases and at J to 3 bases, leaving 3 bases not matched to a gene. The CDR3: CSVGTGGYEQYF. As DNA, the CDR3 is TGCAGCGTTGGGACAGGAGGCTACGAGCAGTACTTC.

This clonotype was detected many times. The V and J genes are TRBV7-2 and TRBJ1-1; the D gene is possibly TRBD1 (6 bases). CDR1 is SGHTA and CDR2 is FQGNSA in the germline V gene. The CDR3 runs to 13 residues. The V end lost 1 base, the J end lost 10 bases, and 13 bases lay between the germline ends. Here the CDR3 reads CASSLEQGRAAFF. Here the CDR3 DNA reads TGTGCCAGCAGCTTAGAGCAGGGGCGGGCAGCTTTCTTT. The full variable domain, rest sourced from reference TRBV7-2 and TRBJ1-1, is GAGVSQSPSNKVTEKGKDVELRCDPISGHTALYWYRQSLGQGLEFLIYFQGNSAPDKSGLPSDRFSAERTGGSVSTLTIQRTQQEDSAVYLCASSLEQGRAAFFGQGTRLTVV.

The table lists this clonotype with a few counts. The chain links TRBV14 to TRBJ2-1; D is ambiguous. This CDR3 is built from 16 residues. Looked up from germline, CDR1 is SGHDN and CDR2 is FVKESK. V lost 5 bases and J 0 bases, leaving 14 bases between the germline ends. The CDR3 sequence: CASSTLTSSSYNEQFF. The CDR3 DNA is TGTGCCAGCAGCACCTTGACAAGCAGCTCCTACAATGAGCAGTTCTTC.

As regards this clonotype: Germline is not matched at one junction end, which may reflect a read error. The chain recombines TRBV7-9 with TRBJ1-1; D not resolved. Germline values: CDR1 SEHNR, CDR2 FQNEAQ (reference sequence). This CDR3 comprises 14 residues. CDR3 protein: CASSPWHRNTEALF. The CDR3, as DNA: TGTGCCAGCAGCCCATGGCATCGGAACACTGAAGCTTTATTT.

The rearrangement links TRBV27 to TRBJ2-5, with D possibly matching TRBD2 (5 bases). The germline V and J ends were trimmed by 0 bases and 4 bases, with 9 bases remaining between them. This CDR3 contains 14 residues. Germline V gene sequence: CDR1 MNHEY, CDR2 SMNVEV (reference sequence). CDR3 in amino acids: CASSLSGVRETQYF. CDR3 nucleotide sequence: TGTGCCAGCAGTTTATCCGGGGTGAGAGAGACCCAGTACTTC.

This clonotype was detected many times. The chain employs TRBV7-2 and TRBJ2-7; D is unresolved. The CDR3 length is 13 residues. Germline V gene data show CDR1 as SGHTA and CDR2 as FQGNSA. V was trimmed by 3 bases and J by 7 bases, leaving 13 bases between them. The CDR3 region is CASSLFLAQEQYF. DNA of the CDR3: TGTGCCAGCAGCTTGTTCCTCGCACAGGAGCAGTACTTC.

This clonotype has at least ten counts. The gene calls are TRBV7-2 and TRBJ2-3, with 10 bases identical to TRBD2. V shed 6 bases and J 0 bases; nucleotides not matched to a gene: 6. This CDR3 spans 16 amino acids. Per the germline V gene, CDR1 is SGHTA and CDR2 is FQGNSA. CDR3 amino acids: CASSLTSGRSTDTQYF. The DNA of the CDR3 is TGTGCCAGCAGTTTGACTAGCGGGCGTAGCACAGATACGCAGTATTTT.

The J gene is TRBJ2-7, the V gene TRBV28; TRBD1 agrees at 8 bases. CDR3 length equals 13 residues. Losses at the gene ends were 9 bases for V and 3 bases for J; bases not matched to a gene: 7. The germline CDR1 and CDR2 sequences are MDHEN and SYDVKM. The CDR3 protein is CASYTGGIYEQYF. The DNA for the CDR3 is TGTGCCAGTTATACAGGGGGGATCTACGAGCAGTACTTC.

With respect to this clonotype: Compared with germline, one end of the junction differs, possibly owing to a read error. CDR3 coding DNA: TGTGGCATCAGTGAGTCGCGACTAGACACAGATACGCAGTATTTT. This encodes CGISESRLDTDTQYF. The chain employs TRBV10-3 and TRBJ2-3; possible D gene TRBD2, 6 bases. The CDR3 is 15 amino acids. Germline CDR1 reads ENHRY; CDR2 reads SYGVKD.

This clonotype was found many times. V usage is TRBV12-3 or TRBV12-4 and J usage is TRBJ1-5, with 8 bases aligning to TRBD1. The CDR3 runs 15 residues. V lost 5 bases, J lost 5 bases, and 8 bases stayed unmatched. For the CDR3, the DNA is TGTGCCAGCAGTCAGGACAGGGAGGTATATCAGCCCCAGCATTTT. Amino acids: CASSQDREVYQPQHF.

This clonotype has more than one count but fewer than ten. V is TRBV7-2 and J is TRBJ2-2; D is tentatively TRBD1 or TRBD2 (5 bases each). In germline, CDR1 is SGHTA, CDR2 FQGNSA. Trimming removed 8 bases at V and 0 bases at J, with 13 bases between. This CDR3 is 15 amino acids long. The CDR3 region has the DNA TGTGCCAGCGCCTCGGGACGGTCGAACACCGGGGAGCTGTTTTTT. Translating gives CASASGRSNTGELFF.

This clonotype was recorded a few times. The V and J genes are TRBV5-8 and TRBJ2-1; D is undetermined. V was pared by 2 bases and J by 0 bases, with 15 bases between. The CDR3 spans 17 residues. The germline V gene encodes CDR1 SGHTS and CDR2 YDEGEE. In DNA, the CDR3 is TGTGCCAGCAGCTTTTTTGGGTCCCGGAGCTCCTACAATGAGCAGTTCTTC. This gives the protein CASSFFGSRSSYNEQFF. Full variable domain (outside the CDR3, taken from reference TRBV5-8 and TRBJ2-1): EAGVTQSPTHLIKTRGQQATLRCSPISGHTSVYWYQQALGLGLQFLLWYDEGEERNRGNFPPRFSGRQFPNYSSELNVNALELEDSALYLCASSFFGSRSSYNEQFFGPGTRLTVL.

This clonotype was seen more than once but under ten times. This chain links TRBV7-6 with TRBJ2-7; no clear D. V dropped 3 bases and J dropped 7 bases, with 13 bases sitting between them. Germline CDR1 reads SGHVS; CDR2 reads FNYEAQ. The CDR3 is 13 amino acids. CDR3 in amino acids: CASSFQLRAEQYF. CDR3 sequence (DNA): TGTGCCAGCAGCTTCCAGTTAAGGGCGGAGCAGTACTTC.

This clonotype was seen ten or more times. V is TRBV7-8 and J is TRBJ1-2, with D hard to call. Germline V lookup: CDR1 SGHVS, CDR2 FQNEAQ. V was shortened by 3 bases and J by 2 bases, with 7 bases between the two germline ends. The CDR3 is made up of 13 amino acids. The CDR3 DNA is TGTGCCAGCAGCTTGGCAGAGAACTATGGCTACACCTTC. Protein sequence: CASSLAENYGYTF.

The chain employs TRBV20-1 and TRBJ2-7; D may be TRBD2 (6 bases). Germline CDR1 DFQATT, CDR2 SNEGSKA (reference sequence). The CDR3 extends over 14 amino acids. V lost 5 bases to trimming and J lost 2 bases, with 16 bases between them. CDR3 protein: CSASLGTGAYEQYF. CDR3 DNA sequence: TGCAGTGCTTCCCTCGGGACTGGAGCCTACGAGCAGTACTTC.

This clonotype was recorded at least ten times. The CDR3, as DNA: TGTGCCAGCAGTCTCACAGCTATGAACACTGAAGCTTTCTTT. It encodes CASSLTAMNTEAFF. This chain joins TRBV6-2 or TRBV6-3 and TRBJ1-1; D remains ambiguous. Germline values: CDR1 MNHEY, CDR2 SVGEGT. V was shortened by 5 bases and J by 0 bases, with 10 bases between the two germline ends. The CDR3 length is 14 residues.

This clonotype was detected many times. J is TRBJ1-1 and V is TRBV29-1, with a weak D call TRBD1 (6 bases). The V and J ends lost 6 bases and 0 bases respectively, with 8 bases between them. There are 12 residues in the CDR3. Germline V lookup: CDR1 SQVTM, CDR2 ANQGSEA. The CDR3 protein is CSVYRVNTEAFF. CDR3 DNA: TGCAGCGTATACAGGGTGAACACTGAAGCTTTCTTT.

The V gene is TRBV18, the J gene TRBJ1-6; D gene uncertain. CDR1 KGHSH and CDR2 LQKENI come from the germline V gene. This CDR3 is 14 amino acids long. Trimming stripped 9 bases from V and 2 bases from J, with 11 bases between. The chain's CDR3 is CASSDITYNSPLHF. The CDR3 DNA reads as TGTGCCAGTTCCGACATAACCTATAATTCACCCCTCCACTTT.

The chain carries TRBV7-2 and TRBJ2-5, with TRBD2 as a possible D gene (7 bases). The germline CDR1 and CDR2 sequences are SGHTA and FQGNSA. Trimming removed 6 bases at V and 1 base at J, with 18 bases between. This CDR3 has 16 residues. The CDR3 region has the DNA TGTGCCAGCAGAATTGGGGGGCCTAGCGGCCAAGAGACCCAGTACTTC. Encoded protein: CASRIGGPSGQETQYF.

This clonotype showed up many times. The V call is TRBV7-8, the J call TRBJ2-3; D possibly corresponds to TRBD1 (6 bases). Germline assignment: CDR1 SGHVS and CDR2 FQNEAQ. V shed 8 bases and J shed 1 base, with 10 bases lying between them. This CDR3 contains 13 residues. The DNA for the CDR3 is TGTGCCAGCCGGACAGCGGGCACAGATACGCAGTATTTT. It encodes CASRTAGTDTQYF.

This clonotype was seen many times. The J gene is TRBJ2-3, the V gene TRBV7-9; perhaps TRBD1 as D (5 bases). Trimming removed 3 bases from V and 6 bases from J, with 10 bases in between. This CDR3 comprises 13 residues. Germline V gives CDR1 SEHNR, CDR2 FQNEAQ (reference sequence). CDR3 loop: CASSLATDDTQYF. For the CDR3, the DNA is TGTGCCAGCAGCTTGGCGACAGATGATACGCAGTATTTT.